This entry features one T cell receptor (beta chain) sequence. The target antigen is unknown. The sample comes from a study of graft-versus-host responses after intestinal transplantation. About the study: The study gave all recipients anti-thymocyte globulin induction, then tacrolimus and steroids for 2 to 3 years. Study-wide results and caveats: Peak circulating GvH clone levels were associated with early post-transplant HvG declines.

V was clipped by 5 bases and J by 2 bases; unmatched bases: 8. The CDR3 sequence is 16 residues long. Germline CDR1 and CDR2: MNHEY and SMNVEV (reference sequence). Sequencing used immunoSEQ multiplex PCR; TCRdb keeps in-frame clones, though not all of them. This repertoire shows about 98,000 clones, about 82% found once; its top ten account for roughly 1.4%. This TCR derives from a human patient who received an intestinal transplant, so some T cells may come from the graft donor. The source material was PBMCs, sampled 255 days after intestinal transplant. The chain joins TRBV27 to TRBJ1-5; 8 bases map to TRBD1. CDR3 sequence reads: CASSDDRGSGNQPQHF. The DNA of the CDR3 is TGTGCCAGCAGTGACGACAGGGGCTCGGGCAATCAGCCCCAGCATTTT.